This T cell receptor beta chain came from a study of T-cell reconstitution after alpha-beta-depleted transplantation in children. Findings and caveats of the study: T-cell counts and diversity at one year post-transplant came mainly from newly produced T cells. Expanded graft clones numbering several hundred reportedly gave rise to alpha-beta T cells about two months after transplant. Some patients showed high day-60 TCRbeta diversity, which derived from surviving recipient T cells and thymic progenitors.

V was shortened by 5 bases and J by 3 bases, with 11 bases between the two germline ends. The V gene's germline CDR1 is MDHEN and CDR2 SYDVKM. The CDR3 is 13 amino acids. During its preparation, the TCRbeta library received unique molecular identifiers. TCRdb called the PCR reads again in MiXCR, with one record for every CDR3 protein. The repertoire has 330,000 or so distinct CDR3 sequences, over 9% of them found once; the top ten carry just under 7.5%. This clonotype was counted ten times or more. Its antigen remains unknown. This sequence originates from a boy in the first two years of life with acute myeloid leukemia, due to receive a stem cell transplant. This sample comprised PBMCs, obtained before TCRalphabeta/CD19-depleted stem cell transplant. This rearrangement joins TRBV28 to TRBJ2-7, with D possibly matching TRBD1 (5 bases). For the CDR3, the DNA is TGTGCCAGCAGTGTTACTGACAGCTACGAGCAGTACTTC. Amino acids: CASSVTDSYEQYF.